This T cell receptor beta chain was observed in a study of identical twins. TCRdb used MiXCR to reprocess the 5' RACE reads, holding one entry per CDR3 protein. The table shows some 730,000 distinct CDR3 sequences, with over 15% occurring only once. In this sample, this clonotype turned up a few times. This sample was shared with a second study, whose subject was T cells expressing NK-cell markers. That report adds: With an anti-gamma-delta TCR antibody, sorting in several experiments was kept to alpha-beta TCR T cells.

The receptor's source is a woman under 30 in good health. The sample consisted of PBMCs.

The CDR3 region has the DNA TGTGCCAGCAGCTGGAGGGAGCGGGGGGCCTACAATGAGCAGTTCTTC. Its protein is CASSWRERGAYNEQFF. The V gene is TRBV13, the J gene TRBJ2-1; 9 bases fit TRBD2. The CDR3 totals 16 residues. V trimming: 4 bases; J trimming: 2 bases; junction bases outside the gene matches: 6. Germline V lookup: CDR1 PRHDT, CDR2 FYEKMQ (reference sequence).